The source of this T cell receptor beta chain is a study of T cells in Graves' hyperthyroidism and ophthalmopathy (dated by TCRdb to the late 2010s). Notes on the research overall: Peripheral blood samples were taken at initial diagnosis, before any treatment was given. To identify TCR V-J signatures that set the groups apart, the researchers used a discovery cohort of 100 patients, made up of 40 to 45 with Graves' ophthalmopathy and about 55 with stable Graves' hyperthyroidism. Prospective prediction of ophthalmopathy was tested in an independent validation cohort consisting of under 20 hyperthyroidism patients and approximately 16 patients who later progressed to ophthalmopathy. The roughly 90 discovery patients were divided at random into training and test sets in a 7:3 ratio. Thyroid tissue and blood T-cell repertoires from more than 5 Graves' hyperthyroidism patients were also compared in the study. Once sampling was done, hyperthyroidism patients were given methimazole at a starting dose of 30 mg daily, whereas ophthalmopathy patients were given high-dose intravenous methylprednisolone. The paper describes TCR Vbeta CDR3 sequencing of around 140 peripheral blood samples, made up of approximately 40 ophthalmopathy patients, some 80 hyperthyroidism patients and 17 progressor patients. The paper's findings and limits, for the study overall: In cross-validation, a model built on a 13 V-J signature told ophthalmopathy apart from stable hyperthyroidism with approximately 90% sensitivity and roughly 81% specificity, and in testing the same model reached 80%/75%. Most expanded thyroid clonotypes (frequency above 0.001) were also detected in blood, suggesting blood repertoires may reflect thyroid immune responses. During validation, the model predicted progression to ophthalmopathy a median of around 6 months ahead of onset, with around 70% sensitivity and more than 72% specificity. Sample size was not statistically predetermined, and investigators were not blinded to group allocation.

In the ophthalmopathy patients, disease was moderately to severely active, with a Clinical Activity Score of 3 or more, a NOSPECS grade of 4 or more, and a duration of less than 3 months. Exclusion was applied to patients with uncontrolled infections, other autoimmune diseases, pregnancy or lactation. Diagnoses were established on the basis of clinical symptoms, serum thyroxine and TRAb, thyroid ultrasound, and orbital computed tomography. PBMCs were isolated from about 9.1 ml of fresh peripheral blood by Ficoll-Paque density gradient centrifugation. Total RNA was extracted using Trizol reagent, and RNA quality was assessed on an Agilent 2100 Bioanalyzer. In the germline V gene, CDR1 corresponds to SGHRS and CDR2 to YFSETQ. The CDR3 numbers 15 residues from cysteine through phenylalanine. This entry keeps only the CDR3 DNA: 45 bases, framed from base 1. The junction shows trimming of 4 bases on V and 0 bases on J, plus 14 bases between the germline ends.

Amplification of TCR beta CDR3 regions was carried out from RNA transcripts. The first round of RT-PCR for the TCR CDR3 was performed with the HTBI primer set and the Qiagen OneStep RT-PCR kit. Libraries were constructed in a second round of multiplex PCR, after which size selection and purification were carried out. Paired-end sequencing of the libraries was performed with 100 bp reads on an Illumina HiSeq2000. In the original analysis: SOAPnuke was used to process the raw data, removing reads that contained adapters or uncalled bases, had a mean Phred below 15, or lacked an exact match to the constant primer or identifier. High-quality paired reads were merged using COPE v1.2.5, and each unique nucleotide sequence was defined as a clonotype. Clonotypes were aligned to IMGT TRBV, TRBD and TRBJ reference segments using MiTCR v1.1. Analysis was restricted to V-J combinations with a frequency above 0.0001, which covered 99% to 99.2% of repertoires. A TCS score was defined as the ratio between F50 (clonal expansion) and ExV (chaos), using BLOSUM62-based TCRdist between CDR3 peptides within each V-J. Welch's t-statistics and random forest reduced just over 500 V-J features to roughly 13, which were used in a naive Bayes classifier (R e1071). TCRdb's own reprocessing of the public reads used fastp at Q25 and MiXCR and kept productive beta chains. Rows matching on CDR3 protein sequence are summarized as one entry with the most common DNA and genes. None of the V and J calls come from the authors' own analysis; TCRdb made them. Present in this sample are 620,000 or so distinct CDR3 sequences, more than 14% of which were seen just once. Together, the top ten hold under 15% of the sample.

This clonotype was counted ten times or more. Its antigen has not been determined. One base away there is no much larger clone; base qualities are not given. The V and J genes are TRBV5-1 and TRBJ2-7; no D gene can be assigned with confidence. The sequenced material came from blood. This clonotype originated in a woman between 45 and 65 years old with Graves' ophthalmopathy. The DNA sequence is given as TGCGCCAGCAGCATTGGGCAGGTAGGCTCCTACGAGCAGTACTTC. Its coded protein is CASSIGQVGSYEQYF.